This T cell receptor beta chain was documented in a study of CD4 and CD8 cells across lung adenocarcinoma regions. Localized lung adenocarcinoma, a non-small cell lung cancer, affected the donors. In TCRdb, the PCR reads were re-called with MiXCR into one record per CDR3 protein. The profile shows about 14,000 distinct CDR3 sequences, approximately 40% of them singletons. V lost 7 bases to trimming and J lost 9 bases; unmatched junction nucleotides: 7. Per the germline V gene, CDR1 is SGHTA and CDR2 is FQGTGA. CDR3 length: 14 amino acids. This sequence originates from a male donor with lung adenocarcinoma. The CD4 and CD8 labels of this study may be unreliable. Sequencing input: CD4+ T cells from the center of a lung tumor. This chain joins TRBV7-3 and TRBJ2-1; TRBD2 matches 12 bases. The CDR3: CASTLAGGPGEQFF. DNA of the CDR3: TGTGCCAGCACCCTAGCGGGAGGGCCGGGTGAGCAGTTCTTC.